This T cell receptor (beta chain) was profiled in a study of blood T cell repertoires in COVID-19 (dated by TCRdb to 2019 to 2021). Regarding the research as a whole: The collaborator samples originated in the United States, Italy and Spain and spanned the acute and convalescent phases of COVID-19. The sample metadata nearly always contained a de-identified subject ID, COVID-19 status, age in years and sex. Where available, HLA class I and class II types were obtained from metadata supplied by the sample provider rather than from assay-based typing. The prospective study material was composed of cDNA or gDNA derived from T cells, B-cell-depleted T cells, or PBMCs. Samples came from the ongoing ImmuneRACE study (first 160 participants) plus 1,254 subjects from 6 global collaborators. Deeply sampled blood TCRbeta repertoires from subjects exposed to, actively infected with, or recovered from COVID-19 were included in the dataset. The repertoires were released in a freely available public database meant as a resource for research on the immune response to SARS-CoV-2.

From the germline V gene, CDR1 is ENHRY and CDR2 is SYGVKD. V is reduced by 2 bases and J by 4 bases, leaving a spacing of 11 bases between them. The CDR3 spans 14 residues, from the cysteine through the phenylalanine. Just the 42-base CDR3 DNA is kept, in frame starting at base 1. TCRbeta CDR3 regions were amplified from genomic DNA using the immunoSEQ Assay, a bias-controlled multiplex PCR. The study's own analysis went as follows. The number of nucleated cells in each sample was estimated by amplification of reference gene primers within the assay. To quantify the absolute abundance of each unique TCRbeta CDR3 rearrangement, sequence reads were collapsed and filtered. For each sample, productive Simpson clonality was calculated as the square root of Simpson's diversity index across productive rearrangements. TCRdb took this table from immuneACCESS and kept in-frame rearrangements with V and J called. Such tables lack part of the clones; where checked against another copy, unresolved V genes explain under half of the gap, and the rest is unexplained. Clone size and V and J calls were adopted from that table, with D and trimming inferred from the DNA. The sample table holds hundreds of thousands of clones, of which approximately 90% were seen once. The biggest ten clones account for 5.5% to 7% of the sample.

A note on this clone: Its antigen has not been determined. No base-level quality is on record; no much larger clone is a single base apart.

Study-wide conclusions, independent of this receptor: How much clinical and demographic metadata was included differed by source and by participant, and the metadata was provided uncurated.

In the prospective study, participants were about 18 to 95 years old, resided in 24 geographic areas of the United States, and were enrolled through a virtual design. To assign participants to cohorts, the prospective study relied on clinical history that participants themselves reported in a screening survey and a study questionnaire. Recovered participants in ImmuneRACE Cohort 3 were defined by two consecutive negative NP/OP PCR tests, clearance by a healthcare professional, or resolution of symptoms. Each participant in the prospective study had whole blood, serum and a nasopharyngeal or oropharyngeal swab collected by mobile phlebotomists. Participants in the prospective study had the option to provide additional blood draws and questionnaires over a roughly 2-month period. Before DNA extraction, prospective study blood samples were shipped either frozen or at room temperature.

Input material: PBMCs or T cells enriched from blood (not recorded which). The receptor's source is a woman in her forties who had recovered from COVID-19. Recombination linked TRBV10-3 to TRBJ1-2, with no confidently assigned D gene. The DNA sequence reads TGTGCCATCAGTGAGAGAGGGATTGGCTATGGCTACACCTTC. Its product reads: CAISERGIGYGYTF.